This TCR beta chain was identified in a study of T-cell memory formation after mild COVID-19. Overall study: TCR clusters were mostly confined to one donor each.

With V trimmed by 0 bases and J by 15 bases, 10 bases remained unmatched. CDR1 is SQVTM, CDR2 ANQGSEA, per germline. The CDR3 contains 13 residues. TCRdb re-called the 5' RACE reads with MiXCR, one entry per CDR3 protein. The sample shows around 300,000 distinct CDR3 sequences, approximately 19% of them seen only once. For this clonotype: Its antigen is not known.

Broader study findings: Pre-infection memory showed some responding clones, and this suggested that cross-reactive memory joined.

This clonotype originated in a young man who had mild COVID-19 (a few samples of this study predate the infection). Cell type and time point are not known. Sequences were obtained from PBMCs or a T cell subset sorted from them (not recorded which). This sequence joins TRBV29-1 and TRBJ1-4, with 7 bases aligning to TRBD1. The CDR3: CSVEEVTEQGMFF. In DNA form, the CDR3 reads TGCAGCGTTGAAGAGGTAACGGAACAGGGGATGTTTTTT. Combining the CDR3 with reference TRBV29-1 and TRBJ1-4 gives the whole variable domain SAVISQKPSRDICQRGTSLTIQCQVDSQVTMMFWYRQQPGQSLTLIATANQGSEATYESGFVIDKFPISRPNLTFSTLTVSNMSPEDSSIYLCSVEEVTEQGMFFGSGTQLSVL.